This TCR beta chain was recovered during a study of blood T cells in healthy people across ages. Unmatched junction bases numbered 7, after V lost 5 bases and J lost 8 bases. From germline, CDR1 is LGHDT and CDR2 YNNKEL (reference sequence). The CDR3 runs 14 residues. Through a sample-barcoded 5' primer and a J-beta primer mix, a second PCR was run for roughly 6 to 11 cycles. TCRdb re-analysed the 5' RACE reads in MiXCR, keeping a single row per CDR3 protein. The table includes some 1,800,000 distinct CDR3 sequences, about two fifths detected once. The receptor was derived from a human donor in good health. The sequencing sample was made of blood. The rearrangement uses TRBV3-1 and TRBJ1-2; TRBD1 matches at 11 bases. CDR3 residues: CASSSPDRGRGYTF. CDR3 nucleotides: TGTGCCAGCAGCTCGCCGGACAGGGGGCGAGGCTACACCTTC.